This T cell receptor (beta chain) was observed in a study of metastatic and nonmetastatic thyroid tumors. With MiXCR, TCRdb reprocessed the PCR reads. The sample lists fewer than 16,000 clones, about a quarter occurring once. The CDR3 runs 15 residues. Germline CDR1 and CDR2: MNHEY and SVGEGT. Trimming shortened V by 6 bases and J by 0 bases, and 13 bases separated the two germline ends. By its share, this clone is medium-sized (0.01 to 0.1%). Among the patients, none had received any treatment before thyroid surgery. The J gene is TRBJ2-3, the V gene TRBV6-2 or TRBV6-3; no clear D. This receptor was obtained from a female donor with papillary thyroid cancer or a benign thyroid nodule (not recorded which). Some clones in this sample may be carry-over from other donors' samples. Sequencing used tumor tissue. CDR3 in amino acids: CASSPPSISTDTQYF. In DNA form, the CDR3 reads TGTGCCAGCAGCCCCCCGTCAATTAGCACAGATACGCAGTATTTT.